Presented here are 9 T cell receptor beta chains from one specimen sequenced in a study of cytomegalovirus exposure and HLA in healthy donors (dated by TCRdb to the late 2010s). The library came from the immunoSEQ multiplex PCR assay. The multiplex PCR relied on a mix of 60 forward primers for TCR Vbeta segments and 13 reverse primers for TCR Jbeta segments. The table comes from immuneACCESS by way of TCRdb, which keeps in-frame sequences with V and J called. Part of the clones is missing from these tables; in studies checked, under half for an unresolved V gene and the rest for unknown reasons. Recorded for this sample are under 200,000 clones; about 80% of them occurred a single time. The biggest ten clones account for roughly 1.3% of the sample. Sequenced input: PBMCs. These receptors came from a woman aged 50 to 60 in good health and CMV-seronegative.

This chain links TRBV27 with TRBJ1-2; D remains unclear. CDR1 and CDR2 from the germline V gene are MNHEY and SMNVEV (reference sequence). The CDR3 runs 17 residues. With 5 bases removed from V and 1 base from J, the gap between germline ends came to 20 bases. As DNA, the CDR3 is TGTGCCAGCAGTCCATCAGCCCGGGAATTTGGTAACTATGGCTACACCTTC. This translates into CASSPSAREFGNYGYTF.

CDR3 loop: CASSGQVYTEAFF. CDR3 nucleotide sequence: TGTGCCAGCAGCGGACAGGTCTACACTGAAGCTTTCTTT. The chain recombines TRBV9 with TRBJ1-1; D may be TRBD1 (6 bases). V was clipped by 3 bases and J by 3 bases, with 9 bases between them. Germline V gene lookup returns CDR1 SGDLS and CDR2 YYNGEE. The CDR3 is 13 residues long.

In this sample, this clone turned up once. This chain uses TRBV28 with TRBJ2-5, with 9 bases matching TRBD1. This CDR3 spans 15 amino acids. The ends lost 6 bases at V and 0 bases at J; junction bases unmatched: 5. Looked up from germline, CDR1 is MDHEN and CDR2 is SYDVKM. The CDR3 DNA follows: TGTGCCAGCAGCCCCGGGACAGGGCACCAAGAGACCCAGTACTTC. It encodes CASSPGTGHQETQYF. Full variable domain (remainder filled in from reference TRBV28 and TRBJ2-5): DVKVTQSSRYLVKRTGEKVFLECVQDMDHENMFWYRQDPGLGLRLIYFSYDVKMKEKGDIPEGYSVSREKKERFSLILESASTNQTSMYLCASSPGTGHQETQYFGPGTRLLVL.

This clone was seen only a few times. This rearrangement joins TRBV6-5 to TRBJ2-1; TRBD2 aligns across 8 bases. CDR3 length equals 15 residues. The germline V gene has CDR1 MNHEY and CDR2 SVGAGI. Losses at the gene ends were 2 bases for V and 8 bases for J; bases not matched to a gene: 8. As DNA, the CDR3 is TGTGCCAGCAGTTACCATGGCAGGGGACTAGATGAGCAGTTCTTC. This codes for CASSYHGRGLDEQFF.

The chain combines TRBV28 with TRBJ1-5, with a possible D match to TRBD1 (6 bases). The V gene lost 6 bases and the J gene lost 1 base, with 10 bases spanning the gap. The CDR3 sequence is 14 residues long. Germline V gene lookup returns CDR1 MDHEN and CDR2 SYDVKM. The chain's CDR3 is CASRTGVSNQPQHF. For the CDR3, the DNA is TGTGCCAGCAGGACAGGTGTGAGCAATCAGCCCCAGCATTTT.

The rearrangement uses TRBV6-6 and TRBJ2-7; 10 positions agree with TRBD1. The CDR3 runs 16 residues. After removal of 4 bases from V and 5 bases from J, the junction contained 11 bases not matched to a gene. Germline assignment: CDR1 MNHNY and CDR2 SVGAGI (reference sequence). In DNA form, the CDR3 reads TGTGCCAGCAGTTTCCAGCCGGGACAGGGGTTCGACGAGCAGTACTTC. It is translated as CASSFQPGQGFDEQYF.

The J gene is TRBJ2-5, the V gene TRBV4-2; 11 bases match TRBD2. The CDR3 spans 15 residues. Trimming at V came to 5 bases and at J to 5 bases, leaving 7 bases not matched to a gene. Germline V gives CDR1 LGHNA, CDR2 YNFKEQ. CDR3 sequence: CASSTASGRRETQYF. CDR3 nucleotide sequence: TGTGCCAGCAGCACGGCTAGCGGGAGGAGGGAGACCCAGTACTTC.

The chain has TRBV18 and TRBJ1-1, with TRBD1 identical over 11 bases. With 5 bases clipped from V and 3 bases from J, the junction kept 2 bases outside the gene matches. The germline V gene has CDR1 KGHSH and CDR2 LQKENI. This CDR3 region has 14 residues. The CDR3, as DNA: TGTGCCAGCTCAAGGGACAGGGGGTACACTGAAGCTTTCTTT. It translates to CASSRDRGYTEAFF.

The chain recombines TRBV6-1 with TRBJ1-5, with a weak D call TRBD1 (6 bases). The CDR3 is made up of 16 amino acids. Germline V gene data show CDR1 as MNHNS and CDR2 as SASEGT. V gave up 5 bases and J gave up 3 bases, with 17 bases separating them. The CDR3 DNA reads TGTGCCAGCAGTCAAGGGACACTCGACCCCAATCAGCCCCAGCATTTT. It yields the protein CASSQGTLDPNQPQHF.